This TCR beta chain was sequenced during a study of T cell changes during pregnancy in multiple sclerosis. Data came from immunoSEQ multiplex PCR; TCRdb stores just in-frame clones and leaves some out. This sample has about 40,000 clones; more than 90% occur once, and the top ten carry about 1.2%. V was shortened by 8 bases and J by 0 bases, with 7 bases between the two germline ends. Germline CDR1 reads ENHRY; CDR2 reads SYGVKD. There are 12 residues in the CDR3. Sequenced here: peripheral blood, sampled before pregnancy. This receptor was obtained from a female donor with multiple sclerosis, enrolled in a pregnancy study. The chain is built from TRBV10-3 and TRBJ1-1; D is undetermined. CDR3 in amino acids: CAIRSLNTEAFF. For the CDR3, the DNA is TGTGCCATCCGTTCCTTGAACACTGAAGCTTTCTTT.